This entry lists 31 T cell receptor beta chains sequenced from one sample in a study of technical replicates of blood from a few donors. Assay used: immunoSEQ multiplex PCR; TCRdb lists only in-frame clones, some missing. The data show approximately 99,000 clones, 95% seen once. The specimen was T cells isolated from PBMCs. The receptors shown here come from a human donor in good health.

The chain uses TRBV9 and TRBJ1-2; the match to TRBD1 covers 9 bases. Germline CDR1 and CDR2: SGDLS and YYNGEE. The ends lost 0 bases at V and 4 bases at J; junction bases unmatched: 4. This CDR3 comprises 15 residues. CDR3 sequence reads: CASSVDGTGIYGYTF. CDR3 bases: TGTGCCAGCAGCGTAGATGGGACAGGGATCTATGGCTACACCTTC.

This clone has more than one count but fewer than ten. V gene TRBV30 combines with J gene TRBJ1-1; a weak D match, TRBD1 (6 bases). V was cut by 5 bases and J by 2 bases, with 12 bases left in between. The CDR3 length is 13 residues. Germline loops: CDR1 GTSNPN, CDR2 SVGIG (reference sequence). Here the CDR3 reads CAWSRQVNTEAFF. The CDR3 DNA sequence: TGTGCCTGGTCTCGACAGGTAAACACTGAAGCTTTCTTT.

The V call is TRBV5-8, the J call TRBJ1-5, with a possible D match to TRBD1 (5 bases). Germline V gene lookup returns CDR1 SGHTS and CDR2 YDEGEE. V was trimmed by 4 bases and J by 5 bases, leaving 13 bases between them. The CDR3 is 14 residues long. In DNA form, the CDR3 reads TGTGCCAGCAGCACCCAGGGAGGCGATCAGCCCCAGCATTTT. Its protein is CASSTQGGDQPQHF.

The chain couples TRBV4-2 to TRBJ2-7; tentative D call: TRBD2 (6 bases). The CDR3 sequence is 13 residues long. V was cut by 4 bases and J by 5 bases, with 12 bases left in between. Germline V gene lookup returns CDR1 LGHNA and CDR2 YNFKEQ. The CDR3 DNA reads as TGTGCCAGCAGCCGAGGGTGGGGGGACGAGCAGTACTTC. Encoded protein: CASSRGWGDEQYF.

The chain uses TRBV4-1 and TRBJ1-1, with TRBD1 as a possible D gene (5 bases). This CDR3 has 13 residues. Germline lookup yields CDR1 MGHRA and CDR2 YSYEKL. V lost 0 bases to trimming and J lost 6 bases, with 8 bases between them. DNA for the CDR3: TGCGCCAGCAGCCAAGAATCCAGGGCTGAAGCTTTCTTT. Translated: CASSQESRAEAFF.

Here the CDR3 reads CTSSQRPALLAGGPDKDF. In DNA, the CDR3 is TGCACCAGCAGCCAACGCCCAGCTCTACTAGCGGGGGGGCCCGACAAGGACTTC. The V and J genes are TRBV1 and TRBJ2-5; no check of the table's D call, TRBD2, against the DNA was made. TRBV1 is listed as a pseudogene. The CDR3 runs to 18 residues.

The CDR3 coding sequence is TGCAGCGTTGAAGACAGAAGAGGCAGTTATGGCTACACCTTC. As protein: CSVEDRRGSYGYTF. V usage is TRBV29-1 and J usage is TRBJ1-2; D is undetermined. The CDR3 has 14 amino acids. Trimming shortened V by 0 bases and J by 5 bases, and 13 bases separated the two germline ends. From germline, CDR1 is SQVTM and CDR2 ANQGSEA. The complete variable domain, with remaining parts taken from reference TRBV29-1 and TRBJ1-2, reads SAVISQKPSRDICQRGTSLTIQCQVDSQVTMMFWYRQQPGQSLTLIATANQGSEATYESGFVIDKFPISRPNLTFSTLTVSNMSPEDSSIYLCSVEDRRGSYGYTFGSGTRLTVV.

V and J are TRBV5-1 and TRBJ1-1; 7 nucleotides match TRBD1. This CDR3 comprises 14 residues. Germline loops: CDR1 SGHRS, CDR2 YFSETQ. Trimming took 4 bases from V and 4 from J; bases not matched to a gene: 7. CDR3 DNA: TGCGCCAGCAGCATTGGGACAGCTGGCACTGAAGCTTTCTTT. It translates to CASSIGTAGTEAFF. The variable domain in full, completed from reference TRBV5-1 and TRBJ1-1, reads KAGVTQTPRYLIKTRGQQVTLSCSPISGHRSVSWYQQTPGQGLQFLFEYFSETQRNKGNFPGRFSGRQFSNSRSEMNVSTLELGDSALYLCASSIGTAGTEAFFGQGTRLTVV.

This clone was picked up one time. The rearrangement joins TRBV19 to TRBJ2-7; 7 positions agree with TRBD1. V was pared by 5 bases and J by 2 bases, with 12 bases of the junction left unmatched. CDR1 is LNHDA and CDR2 is SQIVND in the germline V gene (reference sequence). This CDR3 is 16 amino acids long. This CDR3 is CASSFRQGLGTYEQYF. CDR3 sequence (DNA): TGTGCCAGTAGTTTCAGACAGGGCCTTGGGACCTACGAGCAGTACTTC.

Regarding this clone: Mismatch with germline at one junction end may stem from a read error. As DNA, the CDR3 is TGCGCCAGCAGCCAAGTCGGAGGACAGGGAAACTTC. It codes for CASSQVGGQGNF. The gene calls are TRBV4-1 and TRBJ2-5; 8 bases line up with TRBD1. CDR3 length: 12 residues. The V gene's germline CDR1 is MGHRA and CDR2 YSYEKL.

The V gene is TRBV7-7, the J gene TRBJ2-1; the match to TRBD2 covers 13 bases. CDR1 and CDR2 from the germline V gene are SSHAT and FNYEAQ (reference sequence). Trimming cost V 5 bases and J 10 bases; bases outside gene matches: 5. This CDR3 has 14 amino acids. The CDR3 bases are TGTGCCAGCAGCACGGGACTAGCGGGATCGGAGCAGTTCTTC. This sequence encodes CASSTGLAGSEQFF.

The J gene is TRBJ2-2, the V gene TRBV7-6; 9 bases match TRBD2. The length of the CDR3 is 16 residues. The J segment lost 4 bases and the V segment lost 0 bases, leaving 3 bases of the junction unmatched. In germline, CDR1 is SGHVS, CDR2 FNYEAQ. This chain's CDR3 is CASSLASRGGTGELFF. CDR3 bases: TGTGCCAGCAGCTTAGCCTCGCGGGGGGGCACCGGGGAGCTGTTTTTT.

The chain combines TRBV6-5 with TRBJ1-1; 9 bases line up with TRBD1. This CDR3 comprises 15 residues. The V and J ends lost 10 bases and 0 bases, in that order; junction bases with no gene match: 9. Germline CDR1 and CDR2: MNHEY and SVGAGI. Written as DNA, the CDR3 is TGTGCCACCATAAGGACAGGGGCGTTGAACACTGAAGCTTTCTTT. Its translation is CATIRTGALNTEAFF.

V is TRBV9 and J is TRBJ2-3, with 12 bases aligning to TRBD2. CDR1 is SGDLS and CDR2 is YYNGEE in the germline V gene. This CDR3 spans 16 amino acids. After removal of 4 bases from V and 0 bases from J, the junction contained 3 bases not matched to a gene. CDR3 nucleotide sequence: TGTGCCAGCAGCTCCGGACTAGCGGGGAGCACAGATACGCAGTATTTT. It specifies CASSSGLAGSTDTQYF.

V usage is TRBV4-1 and J usage is TRBJ1-2, with TRBD1 as a possible D gene (6 bases). Per germline, CDR1 MGHRA and CDR2 YSYEKL. The CDR3 loop spans 17 amino acids. The V gene lost 6 bases and the J gene lost 1 base, with 21 bases spanning the gap. CDR3 DNA sequence: TGCGCCAGCAGACCTACCACGGGGACACATCTTAACTATGGCTACACCTTC. This sequence encodes CASRPTTGTHLNYGYTF.

The chain employs TRBV19 and TRBJ1-3, with D possibly being TRBD1 (6 bases). This CDR3 comprises 16 residues. The V gene's germline CDR1 is LNHDA and CDR2 SQIVND (reference sequence). Trimming shortened V by 6 bases and J by 4 bases, and 19 bases separated the two germline ends. The CDR3, as DNA: TGTGCCAGTAGCAACCTTTACAGGGAATCGGGAAACACCATATATTTT. Protein product: CASSNLYRESGNTIYF. Supplemented by reference TRBV19 and TRBJ1-3, the full variable domain reads DGGITQSPKYLFRKEGQNVTLSCEQNLNHDAMYWYRQDPGQGLRLIYYSQIVNDFQKGDIAEGYSVSREKKESFPLTVTSAQKNPTAFYLCASSNLYRESGNTIYFGEGSWLTVV.

The chain employs TRBV29-1 and TRBJ2-7; 7 bases are shared with TRBD2. Germline CDR1 is SQVTM and CDR2 is ANQGSEA. V was clipped by 0 bases and J by 8 bases; unmatched bases: 16. CDR3 length equals 16 residues. CDR3 sequence (DNA): TGCAGCGTTGAAGATCCAACCATGGGGCGGGAGTATCAGCAGTACTTC. Translation gives CSVEDPTMGREYQQYF.

The chain couples TRBV11-1 to TRBJ2-7, with a possible D match to TRBD1 (6 bases). This CDR3 is 14 amino acids long. Trimming stripped 3 bases from V and 4 bases from J, with 13 bases between. From germline, CDR1 is SGHAT and CDR2 FQDESV (reference sequence). CDR3 in amino acids: CASSFVGTRYEQYF. The CDR3 DNA sequence: TGTGCCAGCAGCTTCGTCGGGACAAGGTACGAGCAGTACTTC.

This clone was counted a single time. The rearrangement joins TRBV7-2 to TRBJ2-5; 8 bases are a match to TRBD1. V lost 4 bases and J lost 5; bases outside the gene matches: 9. There are 15 residues in the CDR3. The germline V gene has CDR1 SGHTA and CDR2 FQGNSA. The CDR3 DNA reads TGTGCCAGCAGCTCAATGGGACAGGAGGGGGAGACCCAGTACTTC. Translated, it gives CASSSMGQEGETQYF.

The rearrangement joins TRBV19 to TRBJ2-3; TRBD1 might be the D (6 bases). This CDR3 region has 13 residues. CDR1 and CDR2 from the germline V gene are LNHDA and SQIVND (reference sequence). Trimming pared 11 bases from V and 5 bases from J, leaving 17 bases between. CDR3 residues: CAGSQGLGDTQYF. In DNA, the CDR3 is TGTGCCGGCTCGCAGGGGTTGGGAGATACGCAGTATTTT.

The V and J genes are TRBV5-4 and TRBJ2-7, with 8 nucleotides matching TRBD2. In germline, CDR1 is SGHNT, CDR2 YYREEE (reference sequence). V lost 3 bases and J lost 0; bases outside the gene matches: 2. The CDR3 is 14 amino acids. CDR3 DNA sequence: TGTGCCAGCAGCTGGAGCGGGAGCTCCTACGAGCAGTACTTC. It translates to CASSWSGSSYEQYF.

The V and J genes are TRBV9 and TRBJ2-1, with 10 nucleotides matching TRBD1. The CDR3 is 15 amino acids. Losses at the gene ends were 2 bases for V and 2 bases for J; bases not matched to a gene: 1. Germline V gene sequence: CDR1 SGDLS, CDR2 YYNGEE. The CDR3 here is CASSVTGGAYNEQFF. The CDR3, as DNA: TGTGCCAGCAGCGTGACAGGGGGCGCCTACAATGAGCAGTTCTTC.

The rearrangement uses TRBV2 and TRBJ2-7; TRBD2 is a possible D gene (6 bases). This CDR3 region has 15 residues. CDR1 SNHLY and CDR2 FYNNEI come from the germline V gene. V shed 8 bases and J shed 6 bases, with 23 bases lying between them. As DNA, the CDR3 is TGTGCCAGCGGAAATCAGGGACTGCATCCCCTCGAGCAGTACTTC. Translation: CASGNQGLHPLEQYF. The full variable domain, its missing parts supplied by reference TRBV2 and TRBJ2-7, is EPEVTQTPSHQVTQMGQEVILRCVPISNHLYFYWYRQILGQKVEFLVSFYNNEISEKSEIFDDQFSVERPDGSNFTLKIRSTKLEDSAMYFCASGNQGLHPLEQYFGPGTRLTVT.

The chain couples TRBV7-2 to TRBJ2-1, with a weak D call TRBD1 (5 bases). The CDR3 extends over 15 amino acids. The germline V and J ends were trimmed by 5 bases and 9 bases, with 20 bases remaining between them. The germline gives CDR1 SGHTA, CDR2 FQGNSA. The CDR3 sequence: CASSPETRAYGEQFF. The CDR3 coding sequence is TGTGCCAGCAGCCCGGAGACCAGGGCCTACGGTGAGCAGTTCTTC.

The chain has TRBV11-3 and TRBJ1-6; perhaps TRBD1 as D (5 bases). Germline V CDR1 and CDR2: SGHNT, YENEEA. CDR3 length: 19 residues. V lost 5 bases to trimming and J lost 0 bases, with 20 bases between them. The CDR3 spells CASSLRGTATSSYNSPLHF. The CDR3, as DNA: TGTGCCAGCAGCCTCCGGGGGACGGCCACGAGCTCCTATAATTCACCCCTCCACTTT.

The chain combines TRBV5-5 with TRBJ2-5; 8 bases map to TRBD2. This CDR3 spans 12 amino acids. CDR1 and CDR2 from the germline V gene are SGHKS and YYEKEE (reference sequence). The CDR3 DNA sequence: TGTGCTTCGGCGGGGGGCGCGGAGACCCAGTACTTC. Amino acid sequence: CASAGGAETQYF. Supplemented by reference TRBV5-5 and TRBJ2-5, the full variable domain reads DAGVTQSPTHLIKTRGQQVTLRCSPISGHKSVSWYQQVLGQGPQFIFQYYEKEERGRGNFPDRFSARQFPNYSSELNVNALLLGDSALYLCASAGGAETQYFGPGTRLLVL.

The genes are TRBV4-1 and TRBJ2-5; D gene unclear. V lost 1 base and J 5 bases, leaving 11 bases between the germline ends. There are 14 residues in the CDR3. Germline V gene data show CDR1 as MGHRA and CDR2 as YSYEKL. CDR3 loop: CASSQAPAGETQYF. CDR3 sequence (DNA): TGCGCCAGCAGCCAAGCGCCTGCCGGGGAGACCCAGTACTTC.

This clone was counted once. The rearrangement uses TRBV7-3 and TRBJ1-1, with 7 bases lining up with TRBD1. This CDR3 has 15 amino acids. The V gene end was trimmed by 5 bases and the J gene end by 0 bases; junction bases not matched to a gene: 6. Per germline, CDR1 SGHTA and CDR2 FQGTGA. The CDR3 here is CASSLTGDVNTEAFF. Here the CDR3 DNA reads TGTGCCAGCAGCCTCACAGGGGACGTGAACACTGAAGCTTTCTTT.

J is TRBJ1-1 and V is TRBV28, with D maybe TRBD1 (5 bases). The CDR3 length is 16 residues. CDR1 MDHEN and CDR2 SYDVKM come from the germline V gene. Trimming took off 5 bases at V and 7 bases at J, with 23 bases between the two ends. CDR3 bases: TGTGCCAGCAGTGACCTGTACGCCCGAGGCGGGGGTGAAGCTTTCTTT. Protein sequence: CASSDLYARGGGEAFF.

The rearrangement joins TRBV30 to TRBJ1-6; D might be TRBD1 (5 bases). V lost 4 bases and J 7 bases, leaving 14 bases between the germline ends. The CDR3 consists of 14 residues. In germline, CDR1 is GTSNPN, CDR2 SVGIG (reference sequence). The CDR3, as DNA: TGTGCCTGGATGGGGCGTGGGGGGAATTCACCCCTCCACTTT. Its protein product is CAWMGRGGNSPLHF.

The gene calls are TRBV10-3 and TRBJ2-1, with 10 bases fitting TRBD2. The CDR3 is 13 amino acids. V shed 8 bases and J 7 bases; nucleotides not matched to a gene: 5. The germline V gene encodes CDR1 ENHRY and CDR2 SYGVKD. The CDR3 DNA reads as TGTGCCATCTGGACTAGCGGAGGAAATGAGCAGTTCTTC. It encodes CAIWTSGGNEQFF.